This T cell receptor (beta chain) came from a study of post-analysis software for immune sequencing data. Study summary: The courses of disease that were included comprised relapsing-remitting, secondary progressive and progressive-relapsing multiple sclerosis. Study-wide results and caveats: In patients, TRBV5-6, TRBV5-1 and TRBV20-1 belonged to 4 or 5 TRBV segments found more frequently than in controls. Same-batch samples co-clustered strongly by F measure. When compared against controls, multiple sclerosis patients showed significantly lower normalized Chao1 diversity.

A remark on this clonotype: Its specificity is unknown.

The authors incorporated unique molecular identifiers into the TCR beta cDNA libraries. Yield was approximately 500,000 cDNA molecules from around 0.96 to 9.9 million T cells. MiXCR was run by TCRdb on the PCR reads, yielding one entry per CDR3 protein. The sample lists 400,000 to 500,000 distinct CDR3 sequences; approximately 38% were seen once. Trimming cost V 5 bases and J 5 bases, with 22 bases left between them. The length of the CDR3 is 16 residues. Germline loops: CDR1 SGHRS, CDR2 YFSETQ. The chain employs TRBV5-1 and TRBJ2-5; D is possibly TRBD2 (5 bases). Sequencing was carried out using blood. The TCR originated in a girl aged 2-9 years with multiple sclerosis. The CDR3 sequence is CASRLLAIEGRETQYF. The CDR3 DNA reads as TGCGCCAGCAGGTTGCTAGCCATCGAGGGTCGGGAGACCCAGTACTTC. Full variable domain (rest looked up from reference TRBV5-1 and TRBJ2-5): KAGVTQTPRYLIKTRGQQVTLSCSPISGHRSVSWYQQTPGQGLQFLFEYFSETQRNKGNFPGRFSGRQFSNSRSEMNVSTLELGDSALYLCASRLLAIEGRETQYFGPGTRLLVL.